This TCR beta chain was obtained from a study of blood T cell repertoires in COVID-19 (dated by TCRdb to 2018 to 2021). Turning to the overall study: Collaborator samples came from the United States, Italy and Spain and covered acute and convalescent phases of COVID-19. The material from the prospective study consisted of cDNA or gDNA derived from T cells, B-cell-depleted T cells, or PBMCs. Deeply sampled blood TCRbeta repertoires from subjects exposed to, actively infected with, or recovered from COVID-19 were included in the dataset. A freely available public database, intended as a resource for researchers studying the immune response to SARS-CoV-2, is where the repertoires were released. Samples came from the ongoing ImmuneRACE study (first 160 participants) plus 1,254 subjects from 6 global collaborators. The sample metadata nearly always contained a de-identified subject ID, COVID-19 status, age in years and sex. Where available, HLA class I and class II types were obtained from metadata supplied by the sample provider rather than from assay-based typing. Broad study findings and their caveats: The amount of clinical and demographic metadata varied by source and participant and was provided uncurated.

Note on this clone: The target of this receptor is not known. The sample holds no much larger clone one base away, and base qualities are not on file.

Looking up the germline V gene yields CDR1 MGHRA and CDR2 YSYEKL. V is pruned by 3 bases and J by 8 bases, leaving 10 bases of the junction without a gene match. The CDR3 runs 16 residues from the cysteine to the phenylalanine. Of the read, only the CDR3 DNA is kept; its 48 bases are in frame from base 1. TCRbeta CDR3 regions were amplified from genomic DNA by means of the immunoSEQ Assay, a bias-controlled multiplex PCR. The source study handled its data this way. Within the assay, amplification of reference gene primers was used to estimate how many nucleated cells each sample contained. Sequence reads were collapsed and filtered to measure the absolute abundance of every unique TCRbeta CDR3 rearrangement. For each sample, productive Simpson clonality was calculated by taking the square root of Simpson's diversity index across productive rearrangements. TCRdb provides this immuneACCESS table in a form limited to in-frame rearrangements. Some clones are lacking; in checked studies, under half of them reflect an unresolved V gene, and why the rest are absent is not known. The V and J calls and clone size were taken over from that table, and D and trimming were inferred from the DNA. Recorded for this sample are 200,000 to 300,000 clones; approximately 90% of them occurred a single time. The top ten constitute 0.9% to 1% of the sample.

Another Seattle source contributed samples from volunteer blood donors who had recovered from COVID-19. Collaborating institutions collected whole blood in K2EDTA tubes following their own protocols. For TCRbeta analysis, collaborator samples were shipped as frozen whole blood, as isolated PBMCs, or as DNA extracted from either sample type. Sequenced material: peripheral blood. This TCR came from a woman aged 40 to 50 who had recovered from COVID-19. The receptor chain draws on TRBV4-1 and TRBJ2-1; 10 central bases correspond to TRBD2. The DNA sequence is TGCGCCAGCAGCCAGGCCCCTAGCGGGGGCTGGGATGAGCAGTTCTTC. Its protein is CASSQAPSGGWDEQFF.